Listed here are 21 T cell receptor beta chains from one sample, sequenced in a study of tumor and adjacent non-tumor tissue in lung cancer. This sample's RNA came from whole unsorted tissue. TCRbeta libraries were built with three rounds of nested PCR, modified from ARM-PCR. TCRdb re-analysed the multiplex PCR reads in MiXCR, keeping a single row per CDR3 protein. The sample consists of about 70,000 distinct CDR3 sequences, 60% to 75% of them appearing once. Sequenced: lung tumor tissue. Source of these receptors: a man between 60 and 75 years old with non-small cell lung cancer.

This clonotype has just a few counts. A junction boundary mismatches the germline segment, possibly from a read error. This rearrangement joins TRBV14 to TRBJ2-2; 8 bases map to TRBD2. Per the germline V gene, CDR1 is SGHDN and CDR2 is FVKESK. This CDR3 region has 14 residues. CDR3 bases: TGTGCCAGCAGGTCCAGCGGGAGACCCGGGGACCTGTTTTTT. Translating it yields CASRSSGRPGDLFF.

This clonotype turned up a few times. The chain recombines TRBV7-4 with TRBJ2-5; D possibly matches TRBD1 or TRBD2 (5 bases each). Germline values: CDR1 SGHVT, CDR2 SQSDAQ. Between the trimmed V and J ends, which lost 5 bases and 4 bases, there was a span of 29 bases. There are 19 residues in the CDR3. The CDR3 sequence is CASSPLSGTLEDHGETQYF. CDR3 bases: TGTGCCAGCAGCCCGCTTTCCGGGACGCTTGAGGACCACGGAGAGACCCAGTACTTC. Full variable domain (remainder filled in from reference TRBV7-4 and TRBJ2-5): GAGVSQSPRYKVAKRGRDVALRCDSISGHVTLYWYRQTLGQGSEVLTYSQSDAQRDKSGRPSGRFSAERPERSVSTLKIQRTEQGDSAVYLCASSPLSGTLEDHGETQYFGPGTRLLVL.

In the case of this clonotype: The CDR3 does not close with the conserved phenylalanine or tryptophan, likely indicating a read error. V and J are TRBV29-1 and TRBJ2-2; 8 bases are shared with TRBD1. Trimming removed 5 bases from V and 9 bases from J; junction bases left unmatched: 5. The germline V gene encodes CDR1 SQVTM and CDR2 ANQGSEA. The CDR3 has 12 amino acids. The CDR3 region is CSVPAGGWELFS. The DNA for the CDR3 is TGCAGCGTTCCCGCAGGGGGCTGGGAGCTGTTTTCT.

As concerns this clonotype: At one boundary the junction diverges from the germline segment, which might be a read error. The genes are TRBV6-2 or TRBV6-3 and TRBJ2-4; the match to TRBD1 covers 7 bases. The CDR3 has 18 amino acids. Germline CDR1 MNHEY, CDR2 SVGEGT. The CDR3 sequence is CAGSYDREKDSAKNTQYF. The CDR3 region has the DNA TGTGCCGGCAGTTATGACAGGGAGAAGGATTCGGCCAAAAACACTCAGTACTTC.

Comment on this clonotype: As the CDR3 is not closed by the conserved phenylalanine or tryptophan, this likely results from a read error. The V call is TRBV6-2 or TRBV6-3, the J call TRBJ2-3, with 10 nucleotides matching TRBD1. The germline V gene encodes CDR1 MNHEY and CDR2 SVGEGT. V lost 7 bases and J lost 5; bases outside the gene matches: 6. The CDR3 covers 14 residues. The DNA of the CDR3 is TGTGCCAGCATTCCCCGGACAGGGGGAGATACGCAGTATTCT. Translating it yields CASIPRTGGDTQYS.

This clonotype was detected a few times. A junction end diverges from the germline sequence, so it may reflect a read error. CDR3 region: CVSSPSAGATNTGELFF. The CDR3 coding sequence is TGTGTCAGCAGTCCATCGGCGGGAGCGACGAACACCGGTGAGCTGTTTTTT. This chain joins TRBV6-5 and TRBJ2-2; 7 nucleotides match TRBD2. The CDR3 loop spans 17 amino acids. Germline V gene sequence: CDR1 MNHEY, CDR2 SVGAGI.

Of note for this clonotype: One junction end does not reproduce the germline sequence, and a read error may be involved. The genes are TRBV6-5 and TRBJ2-4, with TRBD2 identical over 9 bases. From germline, CDR1 is MNHEY and CDR2 SVGAGI. CDR3 length: 13 residues. CDR3 sequence (DNA): TGTGTCAGCGCGGGAGGGCCGGCTGACATACAGAACTTC. This codes for CVSAGGPADIQNF.

Notes on this clonotype: The junction departs from germline at one end; a sequencing error may be responsible. The chain couples TRBV5-1 to TRBJ1-5, with TRBD1 matching 8 bases. The germline gives CDR1 SGHRS, CDR2 YFSETQ. This CDR3 has 14 amino acids. The CDR3: CAGSLTGEGQPQHF. The DNA of the CDR3 is TGCGCCGGCAGCTTGACAGGGGAGGGGCAGCCCCAGCATTTT.

This rearrangement joins TRBV10-3 to TRBJ2-7, with TRBD2 as a possible D gene (5 bases). V was trimmed by 11 bases and J by 6 bases, leaving 29 bases between them. Per the germline V gene, CDR1 is ENHRY and CDR2 is SYGVKD. This CDR3 has 16 residues. This chain's CDR3 is CASEGWVDRWVSEQYF. CDR3 in DNA: TGTGCCTCAGAGGGCTGGGTGGACCGGTGGGTTAGCGAGCAGTACTTC.

This clonotype was observed many times. This may be a read error: a much more frequent sequence differs by one nucleotide. The chain carries TRBV7-9 and TRBJ2-3; 15 bases match TRBD2. CDR1 and CDR2 (germline): SEHNR, FQNEAQ (reference sequence). V shed 5 bases and J 6 bases; nucleotides not matched to a gene: 3. The CDR3 covers 15 residues. CDR3 sequence: CASSLGTSGRDTQYF. The CDR3 nucleotides read TGTGCCAGCAGCCTCGGGACTAGCGGGAGGGATACGCAGTATTTT.

As regards this clonotype: An end of the junction differs from the germline gene, which may be a read error. The chain carries TRBV29-1 and TRBJ2-1, with D possibly matching TRBD2 (5 bases). The CDR3 consists of 15 residues. CDR1 SQVTM and CDR2 ANQGSEA come from the germline V gene. The CDR3 DNA reads as TGCAACGTTCCACAATTAGCGAGATCTGGGAATGAGCAGTTCTTC. It encodes CNVPQLARSGNEQFF.

A remark on this clonotype: Compared with germline, one end of the junction differs, possibly owing to a read error. V gene TRBV20-1 combines with J gene TRBJ2-2; weak D call: TRBD2 (5 bases). Per the germline V gene, CDR1 is DFQATT and CDR2 is SNEGSKA (reference sequence). The CDR3 sequence is 15 residues long. The CDR3 spells CSAREWSRNTGEPFF. CDR3 bases: TGCAGTGCTAGGGAATGGTCGCGGAACACCGGGGAGCCGTTTTTT.

This clonotype was seen only once. V usage is TRBV20-1 and J usage is TRBJ2-1, with D unresolved. Trimming left V 3 bases short and J 0 bases short, with 9 bases between. Germline V lookup: CDR1 DFQATT, CDR2 SNEGSKA (reference sequence). CDR3 length: 14 residues. CDR3 in amino acids: CSASVVSSYNEQFF. The CDR3 region has the DNA TGCAGTGCTAGTGTCGTAAGCTCCTACAATGAGCAGTTCTTC.

With regard to this clonotype: At one boundary the junction diverges from the germline segment, which might be a read error. The chain uses TRBV29-1 and TRBJ1-1; the D is unclear. This CDR3 has 14 residues. Per germline, CDR1 SQVTM and CDR2 ANQGSEA. The CDR3 region has the DNA TGCAGCGTAGGAGGTGGCAGATCGAACATTGAAGCTTTCTTT. It codes for CSVGGGRSNIEAFF.

This clonotype came up a few times. The rearrangement joins TRBV28 to TRBJ1-2, with a possible D match to TRBD1 (6 bases). The V end was cut by 11 bases, the J end by 8 bases, with 18 bases between. Germline loops: CDR1 MDHEN, CDR2 SYDVKM. This CDR3 region has 12 residues. CDR3 sequence: CAVTGSEGGYTF. The CDR3 region has the DNA TGTGCCGTAACAGGGAGCGAGGGGGGCTACACCTTC.

This chain links TRBV29-1 with TRBJ2-2; TRBD2 agrees at 9 bases. After removal of 7 bases from V and 12 bases from J, the junction contained 12 bases not matched to a gene. The CDR3 contains 13 residues. CDR1 and CDR2 from the germline V gene are SQVTM and ANQGSEA. The CDR3 DNA reads as TGCAGCGCCCGGAGTTGCGGGAGGGTACAGCTGTTTTTT. Amino acids: CSARSCGRVQLFF.

This clonotype was seen repeatedly, ten times or more. The chain couples TRBV20-1 to TRBJ2-3; TRBD1 agrees at 8 bases. V dropped 3 bases and J dropped 3; count of bases not matched to a gene: 8. The germline V gene has CDR1 DFQATT and CDR2 SNEGSKA (reference sequence). This CDR3 is 15 amino acids long. The CDR3 region is CSASPPDRGTDTQYF. CDR3 sequence (DNA): TGCAGTGCTAGCCCCCCCGACAGGGGAACAGATACGCAGTATTTT.

Comments on this clonotype: At one end the junction does not follow the germline gene, possibly because of a read error. This chain links TRBV6-1 with TRBJ2-6; perhaps TRBD1 as D (5 bases). This CDR3 region has 15 residues. Germline V gene sequence: CDR1 MNHNS, CDR2 SASEGT. CDR3 region: CASSEGSTGANVLIF. The CDR3 DNA is TGTGCCAGCAGTGAGGGCAGCACTGGGGCCAACGTCCTGATTTTC.

A note on this clonotype: Because the CDR3's place on the DNA is in doubt, the DNA is left out and the CDR3 is given as listed by TCRdb. The chain combines TRBV29-1 with TRBJ2-2; the D call of TRBD1 is as the table states it, not checked on the DNA. The CDR3 has 14 amino acids, counting both end residues. Per the germline V gene, CDR1 is SQVTM and CDR2 is ANQGSEA. CDR3: CSVGLPGNSGSCFF.

CDR3 nucleotides: TGTGCCTGGGAGGGGCTATCGGGATCAGGCGAGCAGTACTTC. This gives the protein CAWEGLSGSGEQYF. The genes are TRBV30 and TRBJ2-7; D is tentatively TRBD1 or TRBD2 (5 bases each). CDR1 and CDR2 (germline): GTSNPN, SVGIG (reference sequence). The CDR3 totals 14 residues. The ends were cut back, 5 bases at V and 6 bases at J, with 20 bases in the middle.

The chain couples TRBV6-2 or TRBV6-3 to TRBJ2-1; the match to TRBD2 covers 8 bases. This CDR3 has 14 residues. Germline CDR1 reads MNHEY; CDR2 reads SVGEGT. The CDR3, as DNA: TGTACCTGCAGGGAGCGGGGGCGAGGCAATGAGCAGTTCTTC. It translates to CTCRERGRGNEQFF.